This TCR beta chain was profiled in a study of T-cell reconstitution after alpha-beta-depleted transplantation in children. Overall study findings and caveats: Hyperexpanded clones declined; after one year, newly produced T cells mostly supplied diversity. For some patients, TCRbeta diversity was high at day 60 because of recipient T cells and thymic progenitors that survived. Reports say that about two months after transplant, the alpha-beta T cells came out of several hundred graft clones that had expanded.

This sample's TCRbeta library carried unique molecular identifier barcodes. TCRdb reprocessed the PCR reads via MiXCR and lists one record per CDR3 protein. There are approximately 110,000 distinct CDR3 sequences in the sample; 23% occur only once, and roughly a tenth lies in the top ten. The sample holds many counts of this clonotype. The antigen is unknown. The V gene's germline CDR1 is MGHRA and CDR2 YSYEKL. This CDR3 has 16 amino acids. V lost 0 bases, J lost 3 bases, and 15 bases lay in between. The origin of this receptor is a male patient aged 2-15 years who had a stem cell transplant for chronic granulomatous disease, so the T cells may come from the graft donor. The starting material was PBMCs, mostly from graft donor cells, obtained 180 days after TCRalphabeta/CD19-depleted stem cell transplant. The V call is TRBV4-1, the J call TRBJ2-7; no definite D call. CDR3 residues: CASSQDSLTKIYEQYF. The CDR3, as DNA: TGCGCCAGCAGCCAAGACTCCCTGACAAAAATCTACGAGCAGTACTTC.